This T cell receptor (beta chain) appears in the sequencing data of a study of T cell repertoires in cytomegalovirus infection. Whole-study context: Public TCR beta signature analysis indicated the presence of both CMV infection and matching HLA type. Study-wide results and caveats: Summed frequency of public TCR beta families distinguished CMV carriers with the relevant HLA. Dominating the ex vivo response were HLA-C-restricted CMV-specific TCR beta clonotypes.

CDR3 length: 13 amino acids. From germline, CDR1 is MNHEY and CDR2 SVGAGI. V lost 1 base, J lost 9 bases, and 10 bases lay in between. This clonotype occurred many times. Its antigen is currently unknown. TCRdb passed the reads through MiXCR, listing each CDR3 protein once. The repertoire holds hundreds of thousands of distinct CDR3 sequences, with 20% to 25% as singletons. Specimen: CD8+ T cells from PBMCs. V gene TRBV6-5 combines with J gene TRBJ2-1, with a possible D match to TRBD1 (6 bases). The TCR comes from a human donor in good health (CMV status not recorded). Some clones in this sample may be carry-over from other donors' samples. Here the CDR3 DNA reads TGTGCCAGCAGTTACTTAGGGGGAAGTGAGCAGTTCTTC. Translating gives CASSYLGGSEQFF.